This T cell receptor (beta chain) comes out of a study of identifying expanded T cells in peripheral blood. This table comes from immunoSEQ multiplex PCR, and its TCRdb copy is limited to in-frame clones, with some not included. The sample lists tens of thousands of clones, approximately 88% seen once, with roughly 4% in the top ten. Collection occurred without any documented infections or immune events in donors. This sequence was found in a person aged 18 to 75 in good health. The specimen was blood.

Written as DNA, the CDR3 is TGTGCCAGCAGCTTAACAGGGGTGGGAAACACCATATATTTT. It specifies CASSLTGVGNTIYF. V and J are TRBV11-2 and TRBJ1-3; 7 bases map to TRBD1. The ends lost 2 bases at V and 4 bases at J; junction bases unmatched: 2. Germline lookup yields CDR1 SGHAT and CDR2 FQNNGV. This CDR3 has 14 residues. Combining the CDR3 with reference TRBV11-2 and TRBJ1-3 gives the whole variable domain EAGVAQSPRYKIIEKRQSVAFWCNPISGHATLYWYQQILGQGPKLLIQFQNNGVVDDSQLPKDRFSAERLKGVDSTLKIQPAKLEDSAVYLCASSLTGVGNTIYFGEGSWLTVV.